Listed below are T cell receptor beta chains from one sample, sequenced in a study of shared clonotypes between healthy human individuals. Assay used: immunoSEQ multiplex PCR; TCRdb lists only in-frame clones, some missing. The table shows 800,000 to 1,200,000 clones, with about 80% occurring only once. The sequencing input was memory CD4+ T cells from PBMCs. These receptors all stem from a man younger than 35 in good health. Some clones in this sample may be carry-over from other donors' samples. CDR3s include the opening cysteine and the closing phenylalanine or tryptophan. The D gene is left open where the match is weak. Clone sizes are given selectively: once, few, many, or a class where the clone is expanded.

>TRBJ2-3|TRBD2|once|TRBV7-9
TGTGCCAGCAGCGTTAGCGGGGCCACTGATACGCAGTATTTT
CASSVSGATDTQYF
>TRBJ2-7|TRBD1|.|TRBV28
TGTGCCAGCAGTTTATTAAGTAGGGACAGGGATCCCTACGAGCAGTACTTC
CASSLLSRDRDPYEQYF
>TRBJ2-7|TRBD2|once|TRBV28
TGTGCCAGCAGTCCGCTGCGGGGGTACTCCTACGAGCAGTACTTC
CASSPLRGYSYEQYF
>TRBJ2-6|.|.|TRBV9
TGTGCCAGCAGCCCAGCACAGGTTCCCGGTGGGGCCAACGTCCTGACTTTC
CASSPAQVPGGANVLTF
>TRBJ2-3|TRBD2|many|TRBV5-4
TGTGCCAGCAGCCAAGCGGGAGCTGGAGATACGCAGTATTTT
CASSQAGAGDTQYF
>TRBJ2-1|.|.|TRBV18
TGTGCCAGCTCACCGGGAAGGGCAGTGAATGAGCAGTTCTTC
CASSPGRAVNEQFF
>TRBJ1-1|.|.|TRBV29-1
TGCAGCGTTGCTACAGGGATGAACACTGAAGCTTTCTTT
CSVATGMNTEAFF
>TRBJ2-3|.|.|TRBV5-1
TGCGCCAGCAGCTTGGCGACGGACATGGCAGATACGCAGTATTTT
CASSLATDMADTQYF
>TRBJ2-7|TRBD2|once|TRBV18
TGTGCCAGCTCACCTACCGCGGGGGGGCGGTACGAGCAGTACTTC
CASSPTAGGRYEQYF
>TRBJ1-4|TRBD1|.|TRBV11-3
TGTGCCAGCAGCTTTTCCCGGACAGGGGCTAATGAAAAACTGTTTTTT
CASSFSRTGANEKLFF
>TRBJ1-1|TRBD1|few|TRBV10-3
TGTGCCATCCGGGACAGGGAGGGGAGGAACACTGAAGCTTTCTTT
CAIRDREGRNTEAFF
>TRBJ2-7|.|few|TRBV20-1
TGCAGTGCAGGGGCAGCCTACGAGCAGTACTTC
CSAGAAYEQYF
>TRBJ2-7|.|.|TRBV5-1
TGCGCCAGCAGCTTGGCCTCGATCAATGGGCGAGGGAGACAGCGCGACGAGCAGTACTTC
CASSLASINGRGRQRDEQYF
>TRBJ1-2|.|.|TRBV7-6
TGTGCCAGCAGCTTAGAGGAGGGATTCAGCTATGGCTACACCTTC
CASSLEEGFSYGYTF
>TRBJ2-7|.|.|TRBV10-3
TGTGCCATCAGTACCGACAGTTTCTACGAGCAGTACTTC
CAISTDSFYEQYF
>TRBJ2-1|.|.|TRBV2
TGTGCCAGCAGTGAACAGGGGGGCTCCTACAATGAGCAGTTCTTC
CASSEQGGSYNEQFF
>TRBJ2-7|TRBD2|.|TRBV28
TGTGCCAGCAGTTCCCGGACTAGCGGGACCTACGAGCAGTACTTC
CASSSRTSGTYEQYF
>TRBJ2-7|.|.|TRBV19
TGTGCCAGTAGTATGCGTTCCGGGGGGCGACGCTCTTTTACCTACGAGCAGTACTTC
CASSMRSGGRRSFTYEQYF
>TRBJ1-2|TRBD1|.|TRBV2
TGTGCCAGCAGTGGGGGACAGCCGAAGGTCTATGGCTACACCTTC
CASSGGQPKVYGYTF
>TRBJ2-3|TRBD2|.|TRBV11-3
TGTGCCAGCAGCTTGGGGGCGGGAGGCGGTGCAGATACGCAGTATTTT
CASSLGAGGGADTQYF
>TRBJ2-1|.|.|TRBV7-7
TGTGCCAGCAGCTTAGGGGCGACACCCTCCTACAATGAGCAGTTCTTC
CASSLGATPSYNEQFF
>TRBJ1-1|.|.|TRBV7-3
TGTGCCAGCAGCAAATCCGGGCCTATGAACACTGAAGCTTTCTTT
CASSKSGPMNTEAFF
>TRBJ2-7|.|.|TRBV5-4
TGTGCCAGCAGCCCTACCCGGGGGGCTACGTACGAGCAGTACTTC
CASSPTRGATYEQYF
>TRBJ1-2|.|.|TRBV2
TGTGCCAGCAGTGAAAGGTACCAGGATTATGGCTACACCTTC
CASSERYQDYGYTF
>TRBJ1-2|.|.|TRBV10-3
TGTGCCATCAGTGAGACCGCGGGAGCTAACTATGGCTACACCTTC
CAISETAGANYGYTF
>TRBJ2-2|TRBD1|once|TRBV10-3
TGTGCCATCAGGGGGACAGGAGGTTGGACCGGGGAGCTGTTTTTT
CAIRGTGGWTGELFF